Below are 5 T cell receptor beta chains sequenced from a single sample in a study of CD8 T cells and mutated HIV epitopes. Time point given: sampled during acute HIV-1 infection (about 23-92 days post infection). Single-cell cDNA was made by a method adapted from Smart-seq2 and MARS-Seq. Template-switch oligo forward primers paired with barcoded alpha- and beta-specific reverse primers in a nested PCR. From the single-cell sequencing reads, TCRdb called clonotypes with MiXCR, one entry per CDR3 protein. This table holds some 730 distinct CDR3 sequences, roughly 49% found once. The starting material was CD8+ T cells sorted from blood by dual tetramer staining, obtained during acute HIV infection. Regarding subset: cells binding both NAE and AE RF10 tetramers (cross-reactive), unstimulated. The receptors were sampled from a man aged 30-40 years with HIV-1 infection.

By share, this clonotype counts as medium-sized (0.01 to 0.1%). This may be a read error, as it is one base from a much larger clone. V is TRBV20-1 and J is TRBJ2-7; 9 nucleotides align to TRBD1. CDR1 is DFQATT and CDR2 is SNEGSKA in the germline V gene (reference sequence). The V and J ends lost 8 bases and 0 bases, in that order; junction bases with no gene match: 17. The CDR3 spans 17 residues. The CDR3 nucleotides are TGCAGTTTCCCGCAAGTCGTCGGGACAGGGCTCTCCTACGAGCAGTACTTC. This codes for CSFPQVVGTGLSYEQYF.

V gene TRBV20-1 combines with J gene TRBJ2-7, with 8 positions matching TRBD1. Germline CDR1 DFQATT, CDR2 SNEGSKA (reference sequence). This CDR3 has 14 residues. V lost 6 bases to trimming and J lost 4 bases; unmatched junction nucleotides: 11. The CDR3 reads CSATPGQEFYEQYF. The CDR3 DNA reads as TGCAGTGCCACCCCGGGACAGGAGTTTTACGAGCAGTACTTC.

This clonotype has only a few counts. This likely traces to a read error, being one base from a far larger clone. The DNA of the CDR3 is TGTGCCAGCAGTTTCGGCCCGGGCAGGTCAAGCTCCTACGAGCAGTTCTTC. It encodes CASSFGPGRSSSYEQFF. V is TRBV28 and J is TRBJ2-1; D gene uncertain. The CDR3 spans 17 residues. Germline lookup yields CDR1 MDHEN and CDR2 SYDVKM. Trimming cost V 3 bases and J 10 bases, with 25 bases left between them. Complete variable domain (other parts from reference TRBV28 and TRBJ2-1): DVKVTQSSRYLVKRTGEKVFLECVQDMDHENMFWYRQDPGLGLRLIYFSYDVKMKEKGDIPEGYSVSREKKERFSLILESASTNQTSMYLCASSFGPGRSSSYEQFFGPGTRLTVL.

This clonotype was seen once. The junction does not match germline at one end; this may be a read error. V usage is TRBV27 and J usage is TRBJ2-6, with D perhaps TRBD2 (5 bases). CDR1 is MNHEY and CDR2 is SMNVEV in the germline V gene (reference sequence). The CDR3 spans 12 residues. The CDR3 protein is CASARDTGELFF. The CDR3 DNA reads as TGTGCCAGCGCCCGAGACACCGGGGAGCTGTTTTTC. The entire variable domain, with the rest obtained from reference TRBV27 and TRBJ2-6, is as follows: EAQVTQNPRYLITVTGKKLTVTCSQNMNHEYMSWYRQDPGLGLRQIYYSMNVEVTDKGDVPEGYKVSRKEKRNFPLILESPSPNQTSLYFCASARDTGELFFGAGSRLTVL.

CDR3 in DNA: TGTGCCACCAGCAGAACCTCAGGGGGAATATACGAGCAGTACTTC. Its protein is CATSRTSGGIYEQYF. This rearrangement joins TRBV15 to TRBJ2-7; TRBD1 matches at 7 bases. From germline, CDR1 is LNHNV and CDR2 YYDKDF (reference sequence). This CDR3 comprises 15 residues. J gave up 4 bases and V 2 bases, and 8 bases lay outside the gene matches.